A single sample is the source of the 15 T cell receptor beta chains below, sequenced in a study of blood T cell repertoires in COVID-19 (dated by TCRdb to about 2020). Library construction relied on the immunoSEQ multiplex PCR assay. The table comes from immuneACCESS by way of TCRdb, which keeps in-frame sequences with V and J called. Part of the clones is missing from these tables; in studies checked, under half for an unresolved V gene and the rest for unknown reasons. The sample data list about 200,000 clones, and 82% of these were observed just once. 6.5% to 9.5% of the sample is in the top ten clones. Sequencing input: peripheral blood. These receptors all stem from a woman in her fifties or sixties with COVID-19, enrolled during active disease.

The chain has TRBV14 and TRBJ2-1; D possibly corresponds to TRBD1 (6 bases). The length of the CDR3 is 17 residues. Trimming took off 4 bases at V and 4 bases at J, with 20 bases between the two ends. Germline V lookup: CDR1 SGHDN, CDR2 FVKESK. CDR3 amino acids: CASSRPAGEDLYNEQFF. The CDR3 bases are TGTGCCAGCAGCCGACCCGCAGGGGAAGATCTATACAATGAGCAGTTCTTC.

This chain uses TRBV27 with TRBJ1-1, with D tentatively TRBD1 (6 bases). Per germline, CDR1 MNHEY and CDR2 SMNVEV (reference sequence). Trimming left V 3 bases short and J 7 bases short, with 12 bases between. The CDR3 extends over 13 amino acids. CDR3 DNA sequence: TGTGCCAGCAGTTTCCAGGGGTATGGTGAAGCTTTCTTT. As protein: CASSFQGYGEAFF.

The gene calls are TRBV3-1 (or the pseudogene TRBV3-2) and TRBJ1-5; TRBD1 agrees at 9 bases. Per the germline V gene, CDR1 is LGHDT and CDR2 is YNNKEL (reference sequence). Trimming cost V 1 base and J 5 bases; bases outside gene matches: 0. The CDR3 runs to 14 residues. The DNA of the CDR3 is TGTGCCAGCAGCCAAGGGACAGGGGATCAGCCCCAGCATTTT. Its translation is CASSQGTGDQPQHF.

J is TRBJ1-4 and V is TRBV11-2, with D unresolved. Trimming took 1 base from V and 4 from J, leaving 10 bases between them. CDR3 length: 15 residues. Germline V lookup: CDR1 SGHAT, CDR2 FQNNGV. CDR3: CASSLVGGLNEKLFF. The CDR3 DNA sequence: TGTGCCAGCAGCTTAGTGGGAGGACTTAATGAAAAACTGTTTTTT.

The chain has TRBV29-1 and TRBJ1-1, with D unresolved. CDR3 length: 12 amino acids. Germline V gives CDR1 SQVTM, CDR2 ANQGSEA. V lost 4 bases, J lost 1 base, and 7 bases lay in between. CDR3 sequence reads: CSVVWANTEAFF. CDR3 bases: TGCAGCGTTGTGTGGGCGAACACTGAAGCTTTCTTT.

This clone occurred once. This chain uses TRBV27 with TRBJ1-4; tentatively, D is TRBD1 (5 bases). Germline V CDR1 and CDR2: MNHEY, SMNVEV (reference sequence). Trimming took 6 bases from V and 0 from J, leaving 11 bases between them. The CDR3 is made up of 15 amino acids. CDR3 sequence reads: CASRGRGATNEKLFF. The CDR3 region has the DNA TGTGCCAGCAGGGGGCGGGGTGCAACTAATGAAAAACTGTTTTTT.

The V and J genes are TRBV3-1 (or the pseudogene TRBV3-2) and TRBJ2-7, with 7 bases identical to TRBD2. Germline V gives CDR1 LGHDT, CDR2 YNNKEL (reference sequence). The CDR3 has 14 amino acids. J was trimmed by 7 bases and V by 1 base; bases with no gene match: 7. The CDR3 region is CASSQVGRSEEQYF. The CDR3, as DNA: TGTGCCAGCAGCCAAGTCGGGAGGTCGGAGGAGCAGTACTTC.

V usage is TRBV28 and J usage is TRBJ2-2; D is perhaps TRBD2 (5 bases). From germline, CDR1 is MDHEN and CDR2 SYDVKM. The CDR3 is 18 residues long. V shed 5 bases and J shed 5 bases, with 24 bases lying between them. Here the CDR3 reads CASSPYLASTGKTGELFF. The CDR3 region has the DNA TGTGCCAGCAGTCCCTACCTTGCCTCGACGGGGAAGACCGGGGAGCTGTTTTTT.

The CDR3 coding sequence is TGTGCCACCAGCAGAGATCTCGCAGGGGCGACTGAAGCTTTCTTT. Residues: CATSRDLAGATEAFF. V gene TRBV15 combines with J gene TRBJ1-1; D perhaps matches TRBD1 (6 bases). Germline values: CDR1 LNHNV, CDR2 YYDKDF (reference sequence). This CDR3 spans 15 amino acids. V lost 0 bases to trimming and J lost 5 bases, with 13 bases between them.

CDR3 sequence: CASSLAVQGSGNTIYF. In DNA, the CDR3 is TGTGCCAGCAGCTTAGCGGTCCAGGGCTCTGGAAACACCATATATTTT. The chain is built from TRBV7-6 and TRBJ1-3; a possible D gene is TRBD1 (5 bases). V gave up 0 bases and J gave up 0 bases, with 9 bases separating them. Germline loops: CDR1 SGHVS, CDR2 FNYEAQ. The CDR3 is made up of 16 amino acids.

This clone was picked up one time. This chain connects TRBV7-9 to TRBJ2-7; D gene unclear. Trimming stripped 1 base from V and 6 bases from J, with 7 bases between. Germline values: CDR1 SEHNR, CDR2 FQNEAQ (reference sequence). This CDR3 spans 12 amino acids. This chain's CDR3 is CASSLDGREQYF. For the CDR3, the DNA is TGTGCCAGCAGCTTAGATGGCCGCGAGCAGTACTTC.

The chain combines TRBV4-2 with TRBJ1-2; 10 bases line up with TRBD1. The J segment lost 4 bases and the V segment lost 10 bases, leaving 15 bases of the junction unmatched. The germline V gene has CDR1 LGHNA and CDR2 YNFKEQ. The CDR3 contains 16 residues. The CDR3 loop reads CATLTGGARGGYGYTF. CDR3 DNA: TGTGCCACCCTGACAGGGGGCGCGCGAGGGGGCTATGGCTACACCTTC.

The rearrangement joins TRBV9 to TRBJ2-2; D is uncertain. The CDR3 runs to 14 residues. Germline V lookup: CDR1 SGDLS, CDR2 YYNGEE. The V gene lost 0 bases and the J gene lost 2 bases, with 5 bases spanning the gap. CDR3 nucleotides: TGTGCCAGCAGCGTAGGGCATAACACCGGGGAGCTGTTTTTT. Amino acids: CASSVGHNTGELFF.

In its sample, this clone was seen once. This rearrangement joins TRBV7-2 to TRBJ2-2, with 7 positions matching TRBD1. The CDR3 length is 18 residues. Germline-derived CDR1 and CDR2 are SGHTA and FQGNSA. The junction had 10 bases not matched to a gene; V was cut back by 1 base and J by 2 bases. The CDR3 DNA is TGTGCCAGCAGCTTAGACCGATGGGACAGAGAAAACACCGGGGAGCTGTTTTTT. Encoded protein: CASSLDRWDRENTGELFF.

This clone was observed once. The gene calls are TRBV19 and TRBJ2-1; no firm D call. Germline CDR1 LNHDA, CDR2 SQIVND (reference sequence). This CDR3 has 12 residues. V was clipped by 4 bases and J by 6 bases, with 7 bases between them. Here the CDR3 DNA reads TGTGCCAGTAGTACTATGCCCAATGAGCAGTTCTTC. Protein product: CASSTMPNEQFF.